This TCR beta chain was recorded in a study of blood T cells in healthy people across ages. Each donor was a healthy Caucasian individual from Russia, aged about 6 to 95. Per-sample yields of isolated PBMCs were at least 7 million. The CDR3 contains 15 residues. The germline gives CDR1 MDHEN, CDR2 SYDVKM. Through a sample-barcoded 5' primer and a J-beta primer mix, a second PCR was run for roughly 7 to 12 cycles. Researchers report that a template-switch adaptor with 12 random nucleotides tagged each cDNA molecule. CDR3-containing paired-end reads numbered at least 2.5 million in each sample. TCRdb fed the 5' RACE reads into MiXCR, producing one record per CDR3 protein. The sample includes around 790,000 distinct CDR3 sequences, 44% of them seen just once.

This sequence was found in a man aged 55 to 70 in good health. The chain recombines TRBV28 with TRBJ2-7; 10 nucleotides agree with TRBD1. The tail of the sequence fits TRBJ2-5 better, so the J call may be wrong. Input material: blood. The CDR3: CASGSSRTGGETQYF. The CDR3, as DNA: TGTGCCAGCGGTTCGTCAAGGACAGGGGGAGAGACCCAGTACTTC.